This TCR beta chain was profiled in a study of blood T cell repertoires in COVID-19. The wider study: Nucleic acid was either cDNA or gDNA, and it came from T cells, B-cell-depleted T cells, or PBMCs.

Clones were sequenced by immunoSEQ multiplex PCR, and TCRdb holds only the in-frame ones, with some missing. Of about 100,000 clones in the sample, roughly nine tenths were seen once. V gave up 5 bases and J gave up 2 bases; unmatched junction bases: 12. Per the germline V gene, CDR1 is SEHNR and CDR2 is FQNEAQ (reference sequence). CDR3 size: 16 residues. The clonotype comes from a man aged 50 to 60 with acute or convalescent COVID-19. Sequencing used peripheral blood. The V gene is TRBV7-9, the J gene TRBJ2-7; 7 bases are shared with TRBD2. The CDR3 coding sequence is TGTGCCAGCAGCCCTTCCCCCGGGGGGACTACCTACGAGCAGTACTTC. It specifies CASSPSPGGTTYEQYF. The full variable domain, rest sourced from reference TRBV7-9 and TRBJ2-7, is DTGVSQNPRHKITKRGQNVTFRCDPISEHNRLYWYRQTLGQGPEFLTYFQNEAQLEKSRLLSDRFSAERPKGSFSTLEIQRTEQGDSAMYLCASSPSPGGTTYEQYFGPGTRLTVT.